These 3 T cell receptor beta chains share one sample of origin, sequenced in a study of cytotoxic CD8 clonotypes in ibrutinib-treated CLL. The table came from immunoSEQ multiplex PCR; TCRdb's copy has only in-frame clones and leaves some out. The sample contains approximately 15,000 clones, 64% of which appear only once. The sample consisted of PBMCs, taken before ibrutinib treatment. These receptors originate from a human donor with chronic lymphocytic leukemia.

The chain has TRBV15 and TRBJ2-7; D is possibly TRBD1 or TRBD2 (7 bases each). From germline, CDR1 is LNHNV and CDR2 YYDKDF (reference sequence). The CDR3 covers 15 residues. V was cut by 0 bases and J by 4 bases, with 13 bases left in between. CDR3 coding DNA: TGTGCCACCAGCAGAGAGGAGCAGGGGGGGTACGAGCAGTACTTC. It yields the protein CATSREEQGGYEQYF.

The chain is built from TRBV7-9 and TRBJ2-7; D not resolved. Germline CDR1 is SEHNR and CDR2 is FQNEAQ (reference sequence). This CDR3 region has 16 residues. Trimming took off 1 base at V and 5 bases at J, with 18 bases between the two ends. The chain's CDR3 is CASSLDGAAGVDEQYF. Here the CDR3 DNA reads TGTGCCAGCAGCTTAGATGGCGCGGCAGGAGTCGACGAGCAGTACTTC.

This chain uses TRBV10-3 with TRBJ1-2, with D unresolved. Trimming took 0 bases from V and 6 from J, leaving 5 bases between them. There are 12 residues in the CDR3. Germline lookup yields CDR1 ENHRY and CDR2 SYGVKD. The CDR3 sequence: CAISESRHGYTF. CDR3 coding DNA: TGTGCCATCAGTGAGTCGAGGCATGGCTACACCTTC.